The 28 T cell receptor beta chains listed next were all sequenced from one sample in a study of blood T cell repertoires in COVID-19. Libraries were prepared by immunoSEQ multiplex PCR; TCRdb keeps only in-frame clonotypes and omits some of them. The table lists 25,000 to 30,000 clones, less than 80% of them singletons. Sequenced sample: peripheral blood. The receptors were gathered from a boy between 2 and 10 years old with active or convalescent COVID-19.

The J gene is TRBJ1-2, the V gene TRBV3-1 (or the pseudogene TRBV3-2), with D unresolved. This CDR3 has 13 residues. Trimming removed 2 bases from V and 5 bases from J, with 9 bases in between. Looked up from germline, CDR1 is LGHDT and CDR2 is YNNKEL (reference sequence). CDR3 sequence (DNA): TGTGCCAGCAGCCAAAGAAGCACGTATGGCTACACCTTC. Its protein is CASSQRSTYGYTF.

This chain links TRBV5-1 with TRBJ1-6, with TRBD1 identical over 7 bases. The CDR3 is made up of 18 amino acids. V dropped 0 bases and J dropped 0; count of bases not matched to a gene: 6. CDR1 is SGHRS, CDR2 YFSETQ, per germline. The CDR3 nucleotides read TGCGCCAGCAGCTTGGGACAGGGATGGAGCTCCTATAATTCACCCCTCCACTTT. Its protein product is CASSLGQGWSSYNSPLHF.

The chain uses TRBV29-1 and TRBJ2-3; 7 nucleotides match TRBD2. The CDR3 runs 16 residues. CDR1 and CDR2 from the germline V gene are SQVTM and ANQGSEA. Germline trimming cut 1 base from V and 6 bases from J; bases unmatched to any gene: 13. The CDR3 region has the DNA TGCAGCGTTGAAGTCCCGGGGACTACTCGGTCGGATACGCAGTATTTT. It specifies CSVEVPGTTRSDTQYF.

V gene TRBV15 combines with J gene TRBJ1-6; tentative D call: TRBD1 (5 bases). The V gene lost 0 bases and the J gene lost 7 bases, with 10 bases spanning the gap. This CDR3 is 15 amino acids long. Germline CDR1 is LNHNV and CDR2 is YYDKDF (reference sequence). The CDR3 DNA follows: TGTGCCACCAGCAGAGATCAGGGATTGAATTCACCCCTCCACTTT. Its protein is CATSRDQGLNSPLHF. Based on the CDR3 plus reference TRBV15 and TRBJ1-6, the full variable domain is DAMVIQNPRYQVTQFGKPVTLSCSQTLNHNVMYWYQQKSSQAPKLLFHYYDKDFNNEADTPDNFQSRRPNTSFCFLDIRSPGLGDTAMYLCATSRDQGLNSPLHFGNGTRLTVT.

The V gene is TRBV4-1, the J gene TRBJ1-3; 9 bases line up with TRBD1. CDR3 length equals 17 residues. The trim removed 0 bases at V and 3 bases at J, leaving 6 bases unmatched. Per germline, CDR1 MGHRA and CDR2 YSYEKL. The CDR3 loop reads CASSQDPMDRGGNTIYF. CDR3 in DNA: TGCGCCAGCAGCCAAGATCCAATGGACAGGGGTGGAAACACCATATATTTT.

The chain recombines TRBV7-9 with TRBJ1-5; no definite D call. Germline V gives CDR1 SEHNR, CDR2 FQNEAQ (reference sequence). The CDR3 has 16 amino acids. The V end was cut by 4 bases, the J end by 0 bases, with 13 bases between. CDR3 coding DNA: TGTGCCAGCAGCTCGCCGGACTATTCTAGCAATCAGCCCCAGCATTTT. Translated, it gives CASSSPDYSSNQPQHF.

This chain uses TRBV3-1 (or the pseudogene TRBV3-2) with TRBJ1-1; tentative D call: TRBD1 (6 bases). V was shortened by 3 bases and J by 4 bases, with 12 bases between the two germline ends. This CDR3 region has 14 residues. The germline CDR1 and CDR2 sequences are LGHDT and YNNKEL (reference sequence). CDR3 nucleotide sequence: TGTGCCAGCAGCCATAACAGGGCTGGCACTGAAGCTTTCTTT. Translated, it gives CASSHNRAGTEAFF.

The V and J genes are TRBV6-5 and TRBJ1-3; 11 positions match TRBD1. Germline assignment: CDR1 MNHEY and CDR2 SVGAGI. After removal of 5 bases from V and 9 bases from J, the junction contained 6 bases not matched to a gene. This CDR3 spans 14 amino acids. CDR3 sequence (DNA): TGTGCCAGCAGTCGGGACAGGGGGTCCGGCACCATATATTTT. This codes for CASSRDRGSGTIYF.

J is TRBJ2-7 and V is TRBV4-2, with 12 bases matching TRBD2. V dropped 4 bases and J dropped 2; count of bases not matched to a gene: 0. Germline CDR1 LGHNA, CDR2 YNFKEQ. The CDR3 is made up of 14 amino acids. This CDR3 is CASSRLAGAYEQYF. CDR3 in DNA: TGTGCCAGCAGCCGACTAGCGGGAGCCTACGAGCAGTACTTC.

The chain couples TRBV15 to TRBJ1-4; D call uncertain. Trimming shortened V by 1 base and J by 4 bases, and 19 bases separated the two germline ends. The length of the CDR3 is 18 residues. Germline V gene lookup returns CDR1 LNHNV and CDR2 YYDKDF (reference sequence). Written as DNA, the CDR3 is TGTGCCACCAGCAGAGTAGTGAGGGCCCTGAGCGTTAATGAAAAACTGTTTTTT. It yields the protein CATSRVVRALSVNEKLFF.

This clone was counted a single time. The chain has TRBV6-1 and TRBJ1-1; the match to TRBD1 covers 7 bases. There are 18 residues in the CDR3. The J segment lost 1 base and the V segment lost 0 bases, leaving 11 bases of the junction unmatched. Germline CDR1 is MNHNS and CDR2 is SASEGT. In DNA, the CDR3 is TGTGCCAGCAGTGAAGCGGTCTTCCAGGGGGTCAAGAACACTGAAGCTTTCTTT. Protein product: CASSEAVFQGVKNTEAFF.

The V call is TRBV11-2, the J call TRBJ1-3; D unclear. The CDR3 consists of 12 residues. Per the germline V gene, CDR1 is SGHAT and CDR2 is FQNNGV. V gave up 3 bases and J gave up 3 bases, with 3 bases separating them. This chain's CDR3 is CASSFVGNTIYF. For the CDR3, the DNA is TGTGCCAGCAGCTTCGTTGGAAACACCATATATTTT.

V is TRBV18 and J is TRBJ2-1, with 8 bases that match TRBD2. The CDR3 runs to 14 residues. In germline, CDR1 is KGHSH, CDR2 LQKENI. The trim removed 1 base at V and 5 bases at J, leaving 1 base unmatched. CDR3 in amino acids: CASSPLAGNNEQFF. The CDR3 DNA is TGTGCCAGCTCACCACTAGCGGGGAACAATGAGCAGTTCTTC.

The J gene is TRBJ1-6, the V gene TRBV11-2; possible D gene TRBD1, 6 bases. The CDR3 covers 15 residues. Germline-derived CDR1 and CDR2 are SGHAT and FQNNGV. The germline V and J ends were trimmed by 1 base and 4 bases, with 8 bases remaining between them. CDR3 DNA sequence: TGTGCCAGCAGCTTAGGGACAGAATATAATTCACCCCTCCACTTT. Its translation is CASSLGTEYNSPLHF.

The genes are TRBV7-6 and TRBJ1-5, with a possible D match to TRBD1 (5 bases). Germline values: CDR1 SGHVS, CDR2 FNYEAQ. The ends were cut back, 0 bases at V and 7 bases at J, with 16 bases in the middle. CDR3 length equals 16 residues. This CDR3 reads CASSLAGPGTLQPQHF. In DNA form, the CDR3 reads TGTGCCAGCAGCTTAGCGGGGCCAGGCACCCTACAGCCCCAGCATTTT.

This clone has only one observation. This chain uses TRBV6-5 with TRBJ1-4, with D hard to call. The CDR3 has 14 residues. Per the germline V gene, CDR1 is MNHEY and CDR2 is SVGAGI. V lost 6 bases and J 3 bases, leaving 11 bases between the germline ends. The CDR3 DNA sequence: TGTGCCAGCAGCATCTCTGGCTCTAATGAAAAACTGTTTTTT. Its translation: CASSISGSNEKLFF.

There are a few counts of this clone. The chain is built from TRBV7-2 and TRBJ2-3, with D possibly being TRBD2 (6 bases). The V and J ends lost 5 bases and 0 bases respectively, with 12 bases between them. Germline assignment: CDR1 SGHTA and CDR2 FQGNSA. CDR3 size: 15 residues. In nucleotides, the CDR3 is TGTGCCAGCAGCCGTCAGGCGGGGAGCACAGATACGCAGTATTTT. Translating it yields CASSRQAGSTDTQYF.

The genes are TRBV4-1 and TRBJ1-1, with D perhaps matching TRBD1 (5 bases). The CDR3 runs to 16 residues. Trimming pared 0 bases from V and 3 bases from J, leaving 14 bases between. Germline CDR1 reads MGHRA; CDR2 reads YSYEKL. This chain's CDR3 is CASSQDHFRVDTEAFF. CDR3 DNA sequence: TGCGCCAGCAGCCAAGATCATTTCAGGGTTGACACTGAAGCTTTCTTT.

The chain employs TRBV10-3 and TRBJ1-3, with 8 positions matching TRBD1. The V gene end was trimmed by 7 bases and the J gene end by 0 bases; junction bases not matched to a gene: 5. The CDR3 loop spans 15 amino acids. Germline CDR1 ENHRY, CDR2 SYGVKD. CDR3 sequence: CAINSGTGSGNTIYF. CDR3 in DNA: TGTGCCATCAATTCCGGGACAGGCTCTGGAAACACCATATATTTT.

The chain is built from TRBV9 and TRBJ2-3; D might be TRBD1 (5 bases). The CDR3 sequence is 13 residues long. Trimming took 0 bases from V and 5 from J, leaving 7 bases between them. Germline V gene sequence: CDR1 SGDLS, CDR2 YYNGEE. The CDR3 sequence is CASSVGGQDTQYF. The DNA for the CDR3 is TGTGCCAGCAGCGTAGGGGGCCAAGATACGCAGTATTTT. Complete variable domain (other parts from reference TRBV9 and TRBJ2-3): DSGVTQTPKHLITATGQRVTLRCSPRSGDLSVYWYQQSLDQGLQFLIQYYNGEERAKGNILERFSAQQFPDLHSELNLSSLELGDSALYFCASSVGGQDTQYFGPGTRLTVL.

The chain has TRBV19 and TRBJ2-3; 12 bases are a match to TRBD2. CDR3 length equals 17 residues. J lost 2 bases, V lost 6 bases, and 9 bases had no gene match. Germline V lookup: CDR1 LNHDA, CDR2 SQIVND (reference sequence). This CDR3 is CASSTGLAGILTDTQYF. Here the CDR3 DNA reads TGTGCCAGTAGCACCGGACTAGCGGGAATACTCACAGATACGCAGTATTTT.

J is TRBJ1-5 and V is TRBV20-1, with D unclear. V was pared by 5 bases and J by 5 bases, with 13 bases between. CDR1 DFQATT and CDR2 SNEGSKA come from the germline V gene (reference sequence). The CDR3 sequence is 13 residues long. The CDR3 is CSAGGHGHQPQHF. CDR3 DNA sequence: TGCAGTGCTGGTGGGCATGGGCATCAGCCCCAGCATTTT.

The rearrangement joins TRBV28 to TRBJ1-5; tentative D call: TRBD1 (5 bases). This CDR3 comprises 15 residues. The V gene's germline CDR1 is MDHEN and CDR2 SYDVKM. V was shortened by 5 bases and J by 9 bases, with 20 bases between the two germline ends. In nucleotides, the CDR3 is TGTGCCAGCAGTCCCTCGACAGTCCCATGGGGGCCCCAGCATTTT. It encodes CASSPSTVPWGPQHF. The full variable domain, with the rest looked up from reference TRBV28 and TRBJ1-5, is DVKVTQSSRYLVKRTGEKVFLECVQDMDHENMFWYRQDPGLGLRLIYFSYDVKMKEKGDIPEGYSVSREKKERFSLILESASTNQTSMYLCASSPSTVPWGPQHFGDGTRLSIL.

CDR3 region: CSAGPYEQYF. In DNA form, the CDR3 reads TGCAGTGCTGGGCCCTACGAGCAGTACTTC. This chain links TRBV20-1 with TRBJ2-7, with D uncertain. Looked up from germline, CDR1 is DFQATT and CDR2 is SNEGSKA (reference sequence). Trimming shortened V by 5 bases and J by 2 bases, and 4 bases separated the two germline ends. The CDR3 has 10 amino acids.

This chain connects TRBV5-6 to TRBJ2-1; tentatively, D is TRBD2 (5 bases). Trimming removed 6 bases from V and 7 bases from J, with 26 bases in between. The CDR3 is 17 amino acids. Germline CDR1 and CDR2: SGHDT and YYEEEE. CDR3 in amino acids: CASTIMMRAWLGNEQFF. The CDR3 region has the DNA TGTGCCAGCACCATAATGATGAGGGCTTGGCTGGGGAATGAGCAGTTCTTC.

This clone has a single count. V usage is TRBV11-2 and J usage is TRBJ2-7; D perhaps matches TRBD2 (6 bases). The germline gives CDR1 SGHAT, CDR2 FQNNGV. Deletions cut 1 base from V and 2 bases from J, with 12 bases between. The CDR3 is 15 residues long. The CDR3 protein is CASSLGSGWTYEQYF. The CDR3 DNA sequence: TGTGCCAGCAGCTTAGGAAGCGGGTGGACCTACGAGCAGTACTTC. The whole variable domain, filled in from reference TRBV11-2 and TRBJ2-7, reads EAGVAQSPRYKIIEKRQSVAFWCNPISGHATLYWYQQILGQGPKLLIQFQNNGVVDDSQLPKDRFSAERLKGVDSTLKIQPAKLEDSAVYLCASSLGSGWTYEQYFGPGTRLTVT.

The chain's CDR3 is CASSLVTGDANEQFF. The CDR3 DNA sequence: TGTGCCAGCAGCTTAGTGACAGGGGATGCAAATGAGCAGTTCTTC. V gene TRBV11-2 combines with J gene TRBJ2-1; 8 nucleotides align to TRBD1. Germline V gene data show CDR1 as SGHAT and CDR2 as FQNNGV. The CDR3 spans 15 residues. V was clipped by 1 base and J by 7 bases; unmatched bases: 6.

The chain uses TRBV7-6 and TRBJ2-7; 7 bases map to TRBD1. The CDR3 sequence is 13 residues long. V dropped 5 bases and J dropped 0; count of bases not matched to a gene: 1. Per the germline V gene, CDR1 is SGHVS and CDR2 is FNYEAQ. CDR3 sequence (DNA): TGTGCCAGCAGCCGGGACAGCTCCTACGAGCAGTACTTC. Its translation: CASSRDSSYEQYF.